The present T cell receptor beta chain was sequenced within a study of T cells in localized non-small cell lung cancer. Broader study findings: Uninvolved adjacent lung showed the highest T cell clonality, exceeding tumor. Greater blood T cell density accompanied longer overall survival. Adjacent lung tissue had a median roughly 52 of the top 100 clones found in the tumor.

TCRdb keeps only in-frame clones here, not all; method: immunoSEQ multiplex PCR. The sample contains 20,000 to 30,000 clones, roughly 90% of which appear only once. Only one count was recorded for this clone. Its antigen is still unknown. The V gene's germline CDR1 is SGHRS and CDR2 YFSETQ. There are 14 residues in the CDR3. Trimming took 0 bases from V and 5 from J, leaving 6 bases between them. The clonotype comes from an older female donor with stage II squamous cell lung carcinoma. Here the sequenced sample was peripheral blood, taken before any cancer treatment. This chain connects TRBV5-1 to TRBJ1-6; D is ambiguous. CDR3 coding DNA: TGCGCCAGCAGCTTGGACCCAAATAATTCACCCCTCCACTTT. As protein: CASSLDPNNSPLHF.